This entry concerns a single T cell receptor beta chain. This sample was included in a study of patients and donors after allogeneic stem cell transplantation. The CDR3 extends over 15 amino acids. The V gene lost 6 bases and the J gene lost 3 bases, with 17 bases spanning the gap. One entry per CDR3 protein results from TCRdb running MiXCR on the RT-PCR reads. This sample has some 30,000 distinct CDR3 sequences, with 37% found just once. The sample was blood, either unsorted or a sorted T cell fraction (not recorded which). This TCR derives from a human donor who was either an allogeneic HSCT recipient or a stem cell or donor lymphocyte infusion donor (not recorded which). It is not recorded whose cells these are; they may come from a transplant donor. This sequence joins TRBV12-3 or TRBV12-4 and TRBJ1-2; the D is unclear. The CDR3 loop is CASRKESGRHYGYTF. The CDR3 DNA reads TGTGCCAGCAGAAAAGAGTCCGGACGCCACTATGGCTACACCTTC.